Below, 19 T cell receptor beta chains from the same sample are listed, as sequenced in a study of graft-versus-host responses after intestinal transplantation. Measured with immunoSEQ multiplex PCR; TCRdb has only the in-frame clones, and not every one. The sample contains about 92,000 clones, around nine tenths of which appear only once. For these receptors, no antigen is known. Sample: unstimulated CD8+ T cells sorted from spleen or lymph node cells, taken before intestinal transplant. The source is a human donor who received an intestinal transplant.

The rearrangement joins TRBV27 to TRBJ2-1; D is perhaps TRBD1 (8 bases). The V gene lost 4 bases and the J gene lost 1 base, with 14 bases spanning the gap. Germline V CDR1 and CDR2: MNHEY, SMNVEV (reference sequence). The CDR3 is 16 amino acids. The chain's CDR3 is CASSYHRGGSYNEQFF. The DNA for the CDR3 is TGTGCCAGCAGTTATCACAGGGGGGGATCCTACAATGAGCAGTTCTTC.

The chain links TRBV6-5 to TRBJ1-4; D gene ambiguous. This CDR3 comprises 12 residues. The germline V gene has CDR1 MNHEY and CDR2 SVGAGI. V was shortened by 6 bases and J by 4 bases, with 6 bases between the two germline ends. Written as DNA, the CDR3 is TGTGCCAGCAGGTCCTTTAATGAAAAACTGTTTTTT. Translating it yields CASRSFNEKLFF.

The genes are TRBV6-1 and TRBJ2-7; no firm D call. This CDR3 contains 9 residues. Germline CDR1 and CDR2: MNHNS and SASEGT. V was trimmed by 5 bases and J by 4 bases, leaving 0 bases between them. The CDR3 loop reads CASSYEQYF. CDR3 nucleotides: TGTGCCAGCAGTTACGAGCAGTACTTC.

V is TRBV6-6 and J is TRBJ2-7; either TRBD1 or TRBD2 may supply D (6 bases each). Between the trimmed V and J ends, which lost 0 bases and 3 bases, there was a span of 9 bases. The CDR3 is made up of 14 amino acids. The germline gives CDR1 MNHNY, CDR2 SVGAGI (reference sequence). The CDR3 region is CASSYSGGHYEQYF. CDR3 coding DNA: TGTGCCAGCAGTTACTCGGGGGGACACTACGAGCAGTACTTC.

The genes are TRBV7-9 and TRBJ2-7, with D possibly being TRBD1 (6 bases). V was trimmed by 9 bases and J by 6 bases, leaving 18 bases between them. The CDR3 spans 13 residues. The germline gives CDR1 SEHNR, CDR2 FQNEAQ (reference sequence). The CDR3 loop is CASGQGHPAEQYF. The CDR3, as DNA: TGTGCCAGTGGTCAGGGACACCCTGCCGAGCAGTACTTC.

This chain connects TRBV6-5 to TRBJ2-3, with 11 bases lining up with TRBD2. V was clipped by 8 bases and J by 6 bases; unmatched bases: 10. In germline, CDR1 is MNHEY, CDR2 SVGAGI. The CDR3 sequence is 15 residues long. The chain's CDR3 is CASGRASGRLDTQYF. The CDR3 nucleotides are TGTGCCAGCGGGCGGGCTAGCGGGAGGTTGGATACGCAGTATTTT.

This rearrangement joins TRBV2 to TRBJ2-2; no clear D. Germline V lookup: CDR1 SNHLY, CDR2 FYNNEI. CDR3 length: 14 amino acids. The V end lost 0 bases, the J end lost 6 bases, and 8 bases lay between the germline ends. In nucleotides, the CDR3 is TGTGCCAGCAGTGAAGCGCTTCGCCCCGGGGAGCTGTTTTTT. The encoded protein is CASSEALRPGELFF.

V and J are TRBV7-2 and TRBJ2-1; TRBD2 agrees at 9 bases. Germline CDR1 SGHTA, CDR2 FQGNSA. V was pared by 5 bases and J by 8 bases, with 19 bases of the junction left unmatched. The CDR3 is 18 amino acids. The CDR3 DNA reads TGTGCCAGCAGCCAGCCCCGCCGAGGCGGGAGGGCCTTCGATGAGCAGTTCTTC. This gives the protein CASSQPRRGGRAFDEQFF.

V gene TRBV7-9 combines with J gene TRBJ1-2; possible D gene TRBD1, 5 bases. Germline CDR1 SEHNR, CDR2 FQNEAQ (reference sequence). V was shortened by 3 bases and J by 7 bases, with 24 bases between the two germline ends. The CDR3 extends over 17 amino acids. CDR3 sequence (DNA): TGTGCCAGCAGCTTCACTTCGGTCGGAGGGGACGGGCGTGGCTACACCTTC. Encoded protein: CASSFTSVGGDGRGYTF.

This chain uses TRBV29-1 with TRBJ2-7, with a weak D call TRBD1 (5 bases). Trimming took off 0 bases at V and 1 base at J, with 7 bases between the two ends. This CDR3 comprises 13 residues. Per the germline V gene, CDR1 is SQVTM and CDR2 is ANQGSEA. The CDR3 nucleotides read TGCAGCGTTGAAGAGGGGCTTTCCTACGAGCAGTACTTC. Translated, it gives CSVEEGLSYEQYF.

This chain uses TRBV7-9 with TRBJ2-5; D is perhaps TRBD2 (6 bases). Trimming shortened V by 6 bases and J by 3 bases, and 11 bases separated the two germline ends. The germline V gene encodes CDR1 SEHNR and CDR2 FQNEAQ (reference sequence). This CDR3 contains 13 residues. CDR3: CASSSSEKETQYF. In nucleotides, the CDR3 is TGTGCCAGCAGTTCTAGCGAAAAAGAGACCCAGTACTTC.

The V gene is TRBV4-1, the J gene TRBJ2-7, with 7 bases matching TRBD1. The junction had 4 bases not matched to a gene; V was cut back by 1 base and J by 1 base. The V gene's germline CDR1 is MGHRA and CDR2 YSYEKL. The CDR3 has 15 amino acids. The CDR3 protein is CASSQVTGYSYEQYF. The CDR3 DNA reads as TGCGCCAGCAGCCAAGTGACAGGGTATTCCTACGAGCAGTACTTC.

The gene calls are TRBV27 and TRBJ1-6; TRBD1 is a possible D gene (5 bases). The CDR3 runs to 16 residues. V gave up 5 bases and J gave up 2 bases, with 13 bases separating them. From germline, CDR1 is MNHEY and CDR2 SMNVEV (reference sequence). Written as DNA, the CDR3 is TGTGCCAGCAGTGCGGCAGGGAATACCTATAATTCACCCCTCCACTTT. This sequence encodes CASSAAGNTYNSPLHF.

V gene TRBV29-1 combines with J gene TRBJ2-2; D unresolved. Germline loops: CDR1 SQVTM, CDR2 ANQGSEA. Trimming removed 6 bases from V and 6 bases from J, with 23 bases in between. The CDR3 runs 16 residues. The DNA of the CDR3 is TGCAGCGTGGATAACGACGGGTCCCAAGGAGCCGGGGAGCTGTTTTTT. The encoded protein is CSVDNDGSQGAGELFF.

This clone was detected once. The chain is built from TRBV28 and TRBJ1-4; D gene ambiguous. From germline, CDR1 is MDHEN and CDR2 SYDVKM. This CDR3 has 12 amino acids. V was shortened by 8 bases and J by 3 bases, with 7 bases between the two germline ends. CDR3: CASGEANEKLFF. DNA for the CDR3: TGTGCCAGCGGGGAGGCTAATGAAAAACTGTTTTTT.

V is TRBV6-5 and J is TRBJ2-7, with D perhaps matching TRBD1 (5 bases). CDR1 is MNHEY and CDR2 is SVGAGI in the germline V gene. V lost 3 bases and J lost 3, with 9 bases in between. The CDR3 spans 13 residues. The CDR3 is CASSYDRSYEQYF. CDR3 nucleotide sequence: TGTGCCAGCAGTTATGACAGAAGCTACGAGCAGTACTTC.

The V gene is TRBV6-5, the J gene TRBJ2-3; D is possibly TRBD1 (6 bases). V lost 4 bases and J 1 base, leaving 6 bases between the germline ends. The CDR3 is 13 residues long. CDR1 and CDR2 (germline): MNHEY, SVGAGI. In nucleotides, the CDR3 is TGTGCCAGCAGTTCAGGGGGCACAGATACGCAGTATTTT. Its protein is CASSSGGTDTQYF.

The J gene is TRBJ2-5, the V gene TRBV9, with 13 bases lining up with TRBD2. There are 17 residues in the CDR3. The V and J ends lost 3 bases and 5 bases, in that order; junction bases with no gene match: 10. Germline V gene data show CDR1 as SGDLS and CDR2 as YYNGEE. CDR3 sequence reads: CASSAPLTSGRQETQYF. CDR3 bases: TGTGCCAGCAGCGCCCCCCTGACTAGCGGGAGGCAGGAGACCCAGTACTTC. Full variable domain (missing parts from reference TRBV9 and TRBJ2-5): DSGVTQTPKHLITATGQRVTLRCSPRSGDLSVYWYQQSLDQGLQFLIQYYNGEERAKGNILERFSAQQFPDLHSELNLSSLELGDSALYFCASSAPLTSGRQETQYFGPGTRLLVL.

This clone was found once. CDR3 loop: CASSRGQGILTDTQYF. CDR3 DNA: TGCGCCAGCAGCCGGGGACAGGGAATACTCACAGATACGCAGTATTTT. V gene TRBV4-1 combines with J gene TRBJ2-3; 9 nucleotides agree with TRBD1. Trimming took 4 bases from V and 2 from J; bases not matched to a gene: 7. The CDR3 runs 16 residues. The germline V gene has CDR1 MGHRA and CDR2 YSYEKL.